This T cell receptor (beta chain) derives from a study of T cell repertoires in cytomegalovirus infection. Study-level results: Carriers of CMV and the relevant HLA type were discriminated by public TCR beta frequency.

This CDR3 has 15 amino acids. Germline-derived CDR1 and CDR2 are SGHTA and FQGNSA. V was pared by 6 bases and J by 0 bases, with 5 bases of the junction left unmatched. One entry per CDR3 protein results from TCRdb running MiXCR on the reads. The sample lists over 250,000 distinct CDR3 sequences; about 26% were seen once. Comment on this clonotype: Its antigen remains unidentified.

The specimen was PBMCs. This receptor was identified in a human donor in good health (CMV status not recorded). Some clones in this sample may be carry-over from other donors' samples. The chain carries TRBV7-2 and TRBJ2-1, with 7 bases identical to TRBD2. CDR3 protein: CASRGAGTSYNEQFF. The CDR3 nucleotides are TGTGCCAGCAGGGGAGCGGGGACCTCCTACAATGAGCAGTTCTTC. Based on the CDR3 plus reference TRBV7-2 and TRBJ2-1, the full variable domain is GAGVSQSPSNKVTEKGKDVELRCDPISGHTALYWYRQSLGQGLEFLIYFQGNSAPDKSGLPSDRFSAERTGGSVSTLTIQRTQQEDSAVYLCASRGAGTSYNEQFFGPGTRLTVL.